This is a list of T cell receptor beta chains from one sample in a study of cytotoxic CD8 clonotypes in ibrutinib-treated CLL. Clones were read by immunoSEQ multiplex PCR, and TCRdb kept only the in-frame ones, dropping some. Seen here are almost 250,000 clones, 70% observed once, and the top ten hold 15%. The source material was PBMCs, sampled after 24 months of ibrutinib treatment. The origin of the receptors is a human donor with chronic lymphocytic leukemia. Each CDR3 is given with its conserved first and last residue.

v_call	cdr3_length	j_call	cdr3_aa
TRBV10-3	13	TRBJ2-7	CAISPGGLHEQYF
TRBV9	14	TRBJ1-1	CASSVAQGGTEAFF
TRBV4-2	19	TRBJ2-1	CASSQQRGLAGEVYNEQFF
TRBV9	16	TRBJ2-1	CASSPRTSGGNNEQFF
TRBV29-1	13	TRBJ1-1	CSVGARTLTEAFF
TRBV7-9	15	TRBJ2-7	CASSSLGTGDHEQYF
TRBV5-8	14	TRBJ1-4	CASSLNQGGEKLFF
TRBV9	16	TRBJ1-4	CASSVGSDAGNEKLFF
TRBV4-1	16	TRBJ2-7	CASSQAVTGGYYEQYF
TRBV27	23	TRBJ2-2	CASQLKYVRVQPDRGGSTGELFF
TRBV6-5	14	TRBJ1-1	CASSPRQGRTEAFF
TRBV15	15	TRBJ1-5	CATSRDILRNQPQHF
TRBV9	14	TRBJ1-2	CASSSGQGRGGYTF
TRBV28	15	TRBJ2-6	CASSNQGYGANVLTF
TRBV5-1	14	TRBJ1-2	CASRSTGLNYGYTF
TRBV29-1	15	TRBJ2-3	CSVVGHSSSTDTQYF
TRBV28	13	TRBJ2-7	CASRTGPNYEQYF
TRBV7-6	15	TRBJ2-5	CASSLDQGLVETQYF
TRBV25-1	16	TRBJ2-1	CASRPRLADHYNEQFF
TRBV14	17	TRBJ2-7	CASSPRLAGGQTYEQYF
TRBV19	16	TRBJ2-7	CASSILTSGGSYEQYF
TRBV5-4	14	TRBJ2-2	CASSSRGSTGELFF
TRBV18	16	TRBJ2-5	CASSIFPGQGAETQYF
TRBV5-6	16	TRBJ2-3	CASRIAGTATTDTQYF
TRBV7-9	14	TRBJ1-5	CASSFTQGNQPQHF
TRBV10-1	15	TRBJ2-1	CASRAQGLVNNEQFF
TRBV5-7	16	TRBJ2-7	CASSLWVGGLTYEQYF
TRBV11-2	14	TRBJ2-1	CASSLWDTYNEQFF
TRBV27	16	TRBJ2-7	CASSFSGEWGSYEQYF
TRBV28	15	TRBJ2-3	CASSSPGRGFDTQYF
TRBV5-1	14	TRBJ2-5	CASSLWGVVQTQYF
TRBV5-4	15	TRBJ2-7	CASSLVSGFSYEQYF
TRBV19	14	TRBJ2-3	CASQTGINTDTQYF
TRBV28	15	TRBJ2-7	CASSPSGTGGYEQYF
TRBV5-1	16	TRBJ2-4	CASSLEQGSTKNIQYF
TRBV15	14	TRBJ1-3	CATTPGGSGNTIYF
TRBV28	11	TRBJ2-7	CASRLVHEQYF
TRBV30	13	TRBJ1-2	CAWVGGPNYGYTF
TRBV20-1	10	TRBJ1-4	CSARKEKLFF
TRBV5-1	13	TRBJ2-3	CASSHSGPDTQYF
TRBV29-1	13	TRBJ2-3	CSVEGGSTDTQYF
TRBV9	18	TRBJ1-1	CASSVQGQPPGSLTEAFF
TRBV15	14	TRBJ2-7	CATSRDRGPEEQYF
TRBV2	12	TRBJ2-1	CASRGTYNEQFF
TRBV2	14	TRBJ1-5	CASRGAEGGQPQHF